The T cell receptor beta chain under discussion was sequenced for a study of cytomegalovirus exposure and HLA in healthy donors. Study findings and constraints: Within an earlier analysis, most TCR beta V segments proved productive either about 87% or about 30% of the time. A later analysis reported that several of the most significant clusters appeared to be linked to common viral pathogens, among them Epstein-Barr virus. Per a later analysis, HLA-associated TCR beta chains showed more clonal expansion than other, equally common TCR beta chains.

The primer mix had 60 Vbeta and 13 Jbeta primers. Per the authors' pipeline: Roughly 10 million shared chains were among some 75 million unique TCR beta chains counted in a later analysis. Profiling relied on immunoSEQ multiplex PCR, and the TCRdb table lists in-frame clones only, not all of them. The D gene and trimming were derived from the DNA, and the V and J assignments and clone size from that table. The repertoire holds 200,000 to 250,000 clones, 82% seen once, with about 2.6% in the top ten. With respect to this clone: Its specificity is unknown.

The CDR3 extends over 12 amino acids. Germline CDR1 is SNHLY and CDR2 is FYNNEI. After removal of 11 bases from V and 1 base from J, the junction contained 4 bases not matched to a gene. The TCR was taken from a woman between 40 and 55 years old in good health and CMV-seronegative. The V gene is TRBV2, the J gene TRBJ1-2, with 7 positions matching TRBD1. The sequencing sample was made of PBMCs. In DNA form, the CDR3 reads TGTGCCGGACAGGACATTAACTATGGCTACACCTTC. Translated, it gives CAGQDINYGYTF. The full variable domain, its missing parts supplied by reference TRBV2 and TRBJ1-2, is EPEVTQTPSHQVTQMGQEVILRCVPISNHLYFYWYRQILGQKVEFLVSFYNNEISEKSEIFDDQFSVERPDGSNFTLKIRSTKLEDSAMYFCAGQDINYGYTFGSGTRLTVV.